The 23 T cell receptor beta chains below were found in one sample sequenced in a study of T cells after posttransplantation cyclophosphamide. Cyclophosphamide on days +3 and +4 followed busulfan-fludarabine conditioning and a marrow graft. The protocol was immunoSEQ multiplex PCR, while the TCRdb copy is restricted to in-frame clones and leaves out a portion. This repertoire lists roughly 2,600 clones without singletons; approximately 31% sits in the top ten. This sample comprised PBMCs, obtained after allogeneic stem cell transplant with posttransplant cyclophosphamide. Receptors originate from a female patient in her fifties who received an allogeneic stem cell transplant from a related donor, was CMV-positive, and had no GVHD. Certain T cells may be donor cells from the graft.

This clone appeared many times. The DNA for the CDR3 is TGCGCCAGCAGCGTGGATAGGACAGCGGACGCCTACGAGCAGTACTTC. Its protein product is CASSVDRTADAYEQYF. The rearrangement links TRBV5-1 to TRBJ2-7; D may be TRBD1 (6 bases). V was clipped by 4 bases and J by 2 bases, with 19 bases between them. The CDR3 sequence is 16 residues long. The germline gives CDR1 SGHRS, CDR2 YFSETQ.

This clone was seen repeatedly, ten times or more. This chain uses TRBV7-3 with TRBJ2-7; 7 bases agree with TRBD1. The CDR3 runs to 13 residues. V dropped 2 bases and J dropped 5; count of bases not matched to a gene: 3. Germline loops: CDR1 SGHTA, CDR2 FQGTGA. CDR3 region: CASSLDRENEQYF. DNA of the CDR3: TGTGCCAGCAGCTTAGACAGGGAAAACGAGCAGTACTTC.

This clone was recorded at least ten times. This rearrangement joins TRBV19 to TRBJ2-2, with 8 bases lining up with TRBD2. Germline V CDR1 and CDR2: LNHDA, SQIVND (reference sequence). CDR3 length: 15 amino acids. V shed 10 bases, J shed 7 bases, and the junction held 14 bases outside the gene matches. CDR3 bases: TGTGCCACTAGGGGTGTCGGGACTAGAGTCGGGGAGCTGTTTTTT. It encodes CATRGVGTRVGELFF.

This clone was counted many times. The chain combines TRBV7-9 with TRBJ1-2; 8 bases align to TRBD1. Germline assignment: CDR1 SEHNR and CDR2 FQNEAQ (reference sequence). The CDR3 runs 15 residues. V dropped 1 base and J dropped 5; count of bases not matched to a gene: 6. The CDR3 loop is CASSLGQGLGYGYTF. The CDR3, as DNA: TGTGCCAGCAGCTTAGGACAGGGGTTAGGGTATGGCTACACCTTC. The complete variable domain, with remaining parts taken from reference TRBV7-9 and TRBJ1-2, reads DTGVSQNPRHKITKRGQNVTFRCDPISEHNRLYWYRQTLGQGPEFLTYFQNEAQLEKSRLLSDRFSAERPKGSFSTLEIQRTEQGDSAMYLCASSLGQGLGYGYTFGSGTRLTVV.

This clone was counted many times. The chain employs TRBV12-3 or TRBV12-4 and TRBJ1-3, with D tentatively TRBD1 (6 bases). The CDR3 spans 14 residues. V was shortened by 6 bases and J by 5 bases, with 14 bases between the two germline ends. In DNA, the CDR3 is TGTGCCAGCAGGGCGGGGGGCTACAGAAACACCATATATTTT. Translated, it gives CASRAGGYRNTIYF.

Within the sample, this clone is medium-sized. The chain combines TRBV7-9 with TRBJ1-1; 7 positions match TRBD1. With 8 bases clipped from V and 5 bases from J, the junction kept 11 bases outside the gene matches. Germline V gene sequence: CDR1 SEHNR, CDR2 FQNEAQ (reference sequence). This CDR3 has 14 residues. DNA for the CDR3: TGTGCCAGCGGAAGACAGGGCGGAAGGACTGAAGCTTTCTTT. Translating it yields CASGRQGGRTEAFF.

As concerns this clone: This CDR3 is also generated by other DNA sequences in the sample. The rearrangement uses TRBV27 and TRBJ1-1; D uncertain. This CDR3 is built from 13 residues. In germline, CDR1 is MNHEY, CDR2 SMNVEV (reference sequence). The V end lost 2 bases, the J end lost 4 bases, and 8 bases lay between the germline ends. The CDR3 region is CASSLRAGTEAFF. In DNA, the CDR3 is TGTGCCAGCAGTTTAAGGGCGGGCACTGAAGCTTTCTTT.

This clone appeared many times. The rearrangement uses TRBV27 and TRBJ1-2; a weak D match, TRBD1 (6 bases). The CDR3 contains 14 residues. Germline V CDR1 and CDR2: MNHEY, SMNVEV (reference sequence). V lost 5 bases, J lost 0 bases, and 10 bases lay in between. As DNA, the CDR3 is TGTGCCAGCAGTCCCCCAGGGGCTAACTATGGCTACACCTTC. Translating it yields CASSPPGANYGYTF.

CDR3 in DNA: TGTGCCAGCAGCGCGTCTAGCGACAGCTCCTACGAGCAGTACTTC. It codes for CASSASSDSSYEQYF. The chain carries TRBV9 and TRBJ2-7; tentative D call: TRBD2 (6 bases). CDR3 length: 15 residues. Between the trimmed V and J ends, which lost 3 bases and 0 bases, there was a span of 13 bases. Germline loops: CDR1 SGDLS, CDR2 YYNGEE.

This clone has ten or more counts. J is TRBJ1-1 and V is TRBV15, with TRBD1 as a possible D gene (5 bases). This CDR3 has 14 amino acids. Germline assignment: CDR1 LNHNV and CDR2 YYDKDF (reference sequence). V lost 1 base to trimming and J lost 4 bases, with 10 bases between them. The CDR3: CATSRGGDSTEAFF. In DNA form, the CDR3 reads TGTGCCACCAGCAGAGGAGGGGATAGCACTGAAGCTTTCTTT.

This clone occurred many times. The V call is TRBV5-1, the J call TRBJ2-7, with TRBD2 matching over 8 bases. CDR1 is SGHRS and CDR2 is YFSETQ in the germline V gene. The CDR3 runs 16 residues. V gave up 0 bases and J gave up 2 bases; unmatched junction bases: 7. As DNA, the CDR3 is TGCGCCAGCAGCTTGGATTTAGCGGGACCCCCCTACGAGCAGTACTTC. This encodes CASSLDLAGPPYEQYF.

This clone is termed medium-sized. The chain employs TRBV5-8 and TRBJ2-1; 10 positions match TRBD2. The CDR3 runs 14 residues. CDR1 is SGHTS, CDR2 YDEGEE, per germline. V lost 0 bases, J lost 10 bases, and 4 bases stayed unmatched. The CDR3 DNA follows: TGTGCCAGCAGCTTGGGACTAGCGGGTGGCGAGCAGTTCTTC. Translating it yields CASSLGLAGGEQFF.

This clone was counted at least ten times. The chain has TRBV9 and TRBJ2-7; weak D call: TRBD2 (6 bases). Trimming pared 3 bases from V and 7 bases from J, leaving 8 bases between. CDR3 size: 11 residues. Germline CDR1 is SGDLS and CDR2 is YYNGEE. CDR3 in amino acids: CASSEAGEQYF. The CDR3 DNA sequence: TGTGCCAGCAGCGAGGCGGGAGAGCAGTACTTC.

Relative to its sample, this clone is medium-sized (0.01 to 0.1%). This chain uses TRBV6-6 with TRBJ2-7; D gene ambiguous. Germline assignment: CDR1 MNHNY and CDR2 SVGAGI (reference sequence). The CDR3 totals 16 residues. V gave up 2 bases and J gave up 0 bases, with 14 bases separating them. CDR3 protein: CASSYLETYRSYEQYF. The CDR3 DNA sequence: TGTGCCAGCAGTTACCTTGAGACATACCGCTCCTACGAGCAGTACTTC.

In this sample, this clone turned up many times. The V call is TRBV6-1, the J call TRBJ1-1, with D possibly matching TRBD1 (6 bases). This CDR3 comprises 16 residues. Trimming shortened V by 4 bases and J by 2 bases, and 17 bases separated the two germline ends. The germline CDR1 and CDR2 sequences are MNHNS and SASEGT. Here the CDR3 reads CASSAGWTEANTEAFF. The CDR3 nucleotides are TGTGCCAGCAGTGCTGGCTGGACAGAAGCTAACACTGAAGCTTTCTTT.

This clone qualifies as medium-sized. This chain joins TRBV7-2 and TRBJ2-1; a possible D gene is TRBD2 (6 bases). The germline V gene encodes CDR1 SGHTA and CDR2 FQGNSA. Trimming stripped 2 bases from V and 4 bases from J, with 12 bases between. The CDR3 is made up of 15 amino acids. The CDR3 here is CASSLISGTYNEQFF. The DNA of the CDR3 is TGTGCCAGCAGCTTAATTAGCGGAACTTACAATGAGCAGTTCTTC.

Many counts were recorded for this clone. The CDR3 spells CASSVTGLDGYTF. The CDR3 DNA reads as TGTGCCAGCAGCGTGACAGGGTTGGATGGCTACACCTTC. V usage is TRBV9 and J usage is TRBJ1-2, with 7 bases identical to TRBD1. CDR1 and CDR2 from the germline V gene are SGDLS and YYNGEE. The length of the CDR3 is 13 residues. V lost 2 bases, J lost 6 bases, and 4 bases stayed unmatched. Complete variable domain (other parts from reference TRBV9 and TRBJ1-2): DSGVTQTPKHLITATGQRVTLRCSPRSGDLSVYWYQQSLDQGLQFLIQYYNGEERAKGNILERFSAQQFPDLHSELNLSSLELGDSALYFCASSVTGLDGYTFGSGTRLTVV.

The table lists this clone with many counts. This sequence joins TRBV28 and TRBJ1-5; the match to TRBD1 covers 9 bases. The CDR3 runs to 16 residues. The V segment lost 6 bases and the J segment 4 bases; nucleotides outside the gene matches: 10. The germline gives CDR1 MDHEN, CDR2 SYDVKM. This chain's CDR3 is CASRPWGTGINQPQHF. The CDR3 DNA reads as TGTGCCAGCAGGCCCTGGGGGACAGGGATTAATCAGCCCCAGCATTTT.

The sample holds many counts of this clone. The rearrangement links TRBV9 to TRBJ1-5; D is perhaps TRBD1 (5 bases). Between the trimmed V and J ends, which lost 3 bases and 3 bases, there was a span of 13 bases. The length of the CDR3 is 15 residues. CDR1 SGDLS and CDR2 YYNGEE come from the germline V gene. The CDR3 sequence: CASSAGGGNNQPQHF. Here the CDR3 DNA reads TGTGCCAGCAGCGCGGGGGGTGGGAACAATCAGCCCCAGCATTTT.

This clone was recorded many times. The rearrangement uses TRBV30 and TRBJ1-5; no definite D call. The CDR3 loop spans 13 amino acids. CDR1 is GTSNPN and CDR2 is SVGIG in the germline V gene (reference sequence). Trimming took 3 bases from V and 0 from J, leaving 6 bases between them. DNA for the CDR3: TGTGCCTGGAGCCGTTATAGCAATCAGCCCCAGCATTTT. This encodes CAWSRYSNQPQHF. The variable domain in full, with the rest retrieved from reference TRBV30 and TRBJ1-5, is SQTIHQWPATLVQPVGSPLSLECTVEGTSNPNLYWYRQAAGRGLQLLFYSVGIGQISSEVPQNLSASRPQDRQFILSSKKLLLSDSGFYLCAWSRYSNQPQHFGDGTRLSIL.

Ten or more counts support this clone. The J gene is TRBJ2-7, the V gene TRBV5-1, with TRBD2 matching over 10 bases. Germline CDR1 reads SGHRS; CDR2 reads YFSETQ. After removal of 4 bases from V and 4 bases from J, the junction contained 2 bases not matched to a gene. The CDR3 has 13 amino acids. The CDR3 is CASSPSGSYEQYF. The CDR3 coding sequence is TGCGCCAGCAGCCCTAGCGGGAGTTACGAGCAGTACTTC.

In this sample, this clone turned up many times. The genes are TRBV12-3 or TRBV12-4 and TRBJ1-5; D uncertain. The CDR3 runs 14 residues. Deletions cut 2 bases from V and 1 base from J, with 6 bases between. The CDR3 region has the DNA TGTGCCAGCAGTTTAATTGGCAGCAATCAGCCCCAGCATTTT. Amino acids: CASSLIGSNQPQHF.

This clone was recorded at least ten times. V gene TRBV20-1 combines with J gene TRBJ2-7; D may be TRBD1 (5 bases). Germline V lookup: CDR1 DFQATT, CDR2 SNEGSKA (reference sequence). V was pared by 3 bases and J by 5 bases, with 5 bases between. This CDR3 spans 10 amino acids. CDR3: CSARGHEQYF. The CDR3 DNA sequence: TGCAGTGCTAGGGGGCACGAGCAGTACTTC.